These T cell receptor beta chains were read from a single sample in a study of regulatory T cells in long-lasting Graves disease. Via MiXCR, TCRdb re-called the multiplex PCR reads, giving one row per CDR3 protein. Of hundreds of thousands of distinct CDR3 sequences listed, around 12% are singletons. The same specimen was also included in a second study, on T cells in Graves' hyperthyroidism and ophthalmopathy.

The sequences come from peripheral blood mononuclear cells (PBMCs), collected at new diagnosis, from a patient treated with antithyroid drugs. These receptors were taken from a woman aged 25 to 45 with Graves disease. CDR3s include the opening cysteine and the closing phenylalanine or tryptophan. The order of the fields is clone size, V gene, CDR3 length, J gene, CDR3 protein. The listing skips clone size in some rows; elsewhere it reads once, few, many or a size class.

many	TRBV20-1	15	TRBJ2-5	CSARDWSNPTETQYF
-	TRBV5-1	17	TRBJ1-2	CASSLDWGAQARYGYTF
few	TRBV18	17	TRBJ1-5	CASSPRGQGIQNQPQHF
many	TRBV15	17	TRBJ2-1	CATSREARDRSGNEQFF
many	TRBV29-1	13	TRBJ2-1	CSVIQDSYNEQFF
many	TRBV7-6	14	TRBJ1-4	CASSSRAPDEKLFF
-	TRBV4-1	16	TRBJ1-4	CASSQGTGGRNEKLFF
-	TRBV11-1	15	TRBJ2-5	CASSLVRTGRETQYF
many	TRBV30	13	TRBJ1-2	CAWSVGGWYGYTF
few	TRBV7-2	16	TRBJ2-7	CASSLAPGTGGEEQHF
few	TRBV15	24	TRBJ2-1	CATSRVTHGTGEGVYRRSYNEQFF
-	TRBV5-4	14	TRBJ2-2	CASRDGRRTGELFF
many	TRBV27	14	TRBJ1-2	CASSPLQGAHGYTF
many	TRBV6-1	14	TRBJ1-4	CASKDRDRTEKLFF
-	TRBV6-1	16	TRBJ2-1	CASSPFQVSFYNEQFF
many	TRBV5-1	12	TRBJ1-1	CASSFQGDEAFF
many	TRBV6-2/TRBV6-3	15	TRBJ1-1	CASSSPFSGVTEAFF
many	TRBV6-5	14	TRBJ2-3	CASSYAQLPDTQYF
-	TRBV3-1	13	TRBJ2-1	CASSQVPGNEQFF
many	TRBV28	15	TRBJ2-1	CASSFWTGSLVEQFF
many	TRBV9	16	TRBJ2-7	CASSVDAGAVINEQYF
-	TRBV30	19	TRBJ1-3	CAWSGRALAGQGPGNTIYF
many	TRBV19	13	TRBJ2-5	CASSIDRGETQYF
many	TRBV11-2	16	TRBJ2-2	CASSSLPGTGTGELFF
-	TRBV9	12	TRBJ1-5	CASGGVSQPQHF
few	TRBV28	17	TRBJ1-4	CASSSLDKFATNEKLFF
-	TRBV3-1	16	TRBJ1-5	CASSQGMVGSGQPQHF
-	TRBV7-9	13	TRBJ2-1	CASSPILAGEQFF
many	TRBV24-1	15	TRBJ2-1	CATSDPAGRAWEQFF
-	TRBV20-1	13	TRBJ2-7	CSALAGGPLEQYF
many	TRBV2	17	TRBJ2-1	CASSEAYGLAGYNEQFF
-	TRBV5-5	14	TRBJ2-7	CASSLSAGSYEQYF
many	TRBV28	15	TRBJ2-3	CASRLAGGGADTQYF
few	TRBV6-1	15	TRBJ2-1	CASRSVEGVYNEQFF
many	TRBV7-8	15	TRBJ1-5	CASSLREAGLQPQHF
many	TRBV5-1	17	TRBJ2-3	CASSPSGTSGSSDTQYF
many	TRBV11-2	18	TRBJ2-1	CASSSWTSGRSEYNEQFF
many	TRBV27	19	TRBJ2-6	CASSAWAVPTISGANVLTF
few	TRBV3-1	13	TRBJ1-4	CASSHQPQEKLFF
many	TRBV18	14	TRBJ1-2	CASSPGTGEYGYTF
-	TRBV5-1	15	TRBJ1-4	CASSLGGQMNEKLFF
few	TRBV20-1	14	TRBJ2-1	CSASPSSSYNEQFF
-	TRBV2	13	TRBJ1-1	CASSGPGESEAFF
few	TRBV9	14	TRBJ1-1	CASSVDAGLSEAFF
many	TRBV12-5	15	TRBJ2-1	CASGLYGLAGNEQFF
few	TRBV9	14	TRBJ2-2	CASSVGQGPGELFF
many	TRBV6-1	14	TRBJ1-1	CASSFAGGFTEAFF
few	TRBV12-3/TRBV12-4	14	TRBJ2-1	CASSLAQLFNEQFF